The 16 T cell receptor beta chains in this list originate from one sample, sequenced in a study of graft-versus-host responses after intestinal transplantation. Sequencing was performed with immunoSEQ multiplex PCR; in TCRdb, only in-frame clones are kept and a portion is missing. The sample consists of nearly 95,000 clones, roughly 91% of them appearing once. These receptors are not linked to any known antigen. Source: unstimulated CD8+ T cells sorted from spleen or lymph node cells, taken before intestinal transplant. The receptors were sampled from a human donor who received an intestinal transplant.

This clone was seen only a few times. The chain employs TRBV10-1 and TRBJ2-7; D is unresolved. Trimming left V 3 bases short and J 2 bases short, with 8 bases between. Germline V gives CDR1 WNHNN, CDR2 SYGVQD (reference sequence). This CDR3 is 13 amino acids long. Written as DNA, the CDR3 is TGCGCCAGCAGTGACGGGTTTACCTACGAGCAGTACTTC. Translated, it gives CASSDGFTYEQYF.

The V gene is TRBV7-8, the J gene TRBJ2-2; tentative D call: TRBD2 (6 bases). Trimming shortened V by 0 bases and J by 5 bases, and 16 bases separated the two germline ends. Germline CDR1 is SGHVS and CDR2 is FQNEAQ. CDR3 length: 17 residues. The DNA for the CDR3 is TGTGCCAGCAGCTTAGCCGCGGGACTCCCCGGGACCGGGGAGCTGTTTTTT. Translated: CASSLAAGLPGTGELFF. The full variable domain, rest sourced from reference TRBV7-8 and TRBJ2-2, is GAGVSQSPRYKVAKRGQDVALRCDPISGHVSLFWYQQALGQGPEFLTYFQNEAQLDKSGLPSDRFFAERPEGSVSTLKIQRTQQEDSAVYLCASSLAAGLPGTGELFFGEGSRLTVL.

V is TRBV4-3 and J is TRBJ1-2; 8 bases are a match to TRBD1. CDR1 LGHNA and CDR2 YSLEER come from the germline V gene. After removal of 1 base from V and 7 bases from J, the junction contained 5 bases not matched to a gene. CDR3 length: 14 residues. The CDR3 is CASSQATGDVGYTF. The CDR3 coding sequence is TGCGCCAGCAGCCAAGCGACAGGGGATGTTGGCTACACCTTC.

The genes are TRBV7-9 and TRBJ2-7, with no clear D. The CDR3 has 13 residues. V gave up 0 bases and J gave up 1 base, with 4 bases separating them. Germline CDR1 and CDR2: SEHNR and FQNEAQ (reference sequence). The CDR3 protein is CASSLAQSYEQYF. Written as DNA, the CDR3 is TGTGCCAGCAGCTTAGCCCAGTCCTACGAGCAGTACTTC.

This clone was found a few times. The CDR3 protein is CASSQDRLAGSGETQYF. The CDR3 region has the DNA TGCGCCAGCAGCCAAGATAGGCTAGCGGGGTCAGGGGAGACCCAGTACTTC. This sequence joins TRBV4-3 and TRBJ2-5; 9 nucleotides match TRBD2. The length of the CDR3 is 17 residues. CDR1 is LGHNA and CDR2 is YSLEER in the germline V gene. Trimming cost V 0 bases and J 5 bases; bases outside gene matches: 10.

The CDR3 coding sequence is TGTGCCAGCAGCTTCCCCTCCGGGGACAGACCTACAGGGGGTGAAAAACTGTTTTTT. Encoded protein: CASSFPSGDRPTGGEKLFF. The chain combines TRBV5-4 with TRBJ1-4; 8 bases map to TRBD1. This CDR3 contains 19 residues. The V segment lost 2 bases and the J segment 7 bases; nucleotides outside the gene matches: 19. Germline CDR1 reads SGHNT; CDR2 reads YYREEE (reference sequence).

The chain joins TRBV7-9 to TRBJ1-4; possible D gene TRBD1, 5 bases. V shed 5 bases and J shed 1 base, with 11 bases lying between them. The length of the CDR3 is 15 residues. Germline V gives CDR1 SEHNR, CDR2 FQNEAQ (reference sequence). The CDR3 sequence is CASSRQGGTNEKLFF. CDR3 DNA sequence: TGTGCCAGCAGCCGGCAGGGTGGAACTAATGAAAAACTGTTTTTT. The complete variable domain, with remaining parts taken from reference TRBV7-9 and TRBJ1-4, reads DTGVSQNPRHKITKRGQNVTFRCDPISEHNRLYWYRQTLGQGPEFLTYFQNEAQLEKSRLLSDRFSAERPKGSFSTLEIQRTEQGDSAMYLCASSRQGGTNEKLFFGSGTQLSVL.

This clone is medium-sized within its sample. This chain uses TRBV4-3 with TRBJ2-1; D is uncertain. V gave up 0 bases and J gave up 7 bases, with 7 bases separating them. This CDR3 comprises 13 residues. The germline V gene has CDR1 LGHNA and CDR2 YSLEER. The CDR3 region is CASSQDVTNEQFF. For the CDR3, the DNA is TGCGCCAGCAGCCAAGATGTCACAAATGAGCAGTTCTTC.

The chain uses TRBV7-9 and TRBJ1-1, with D possibly TRBD1 on 5 matching bases. CDR1 is SEHNR and CDR2 is FQNEAQ in the germline V gene (reference sequence). There are 12 residues in the CDR3. Trimming removed 6 bases at V and 6 bases at J, with 11 bases between. The CDR3 here is CASSRGGSEAFF. In DNA, the CDR3 is TGTGCCAGCAGTCGTGGGGGGTCTGAAGCTTTCTTT.

The gene calls are TRBV27 and TRBJ1-5, with 8 bases matching TRBD1. The junction had 4 bases not matched to a gene; V was cut back by 3 bases and J by 0 bases. The CDR3 is made up of 16 amino acids. Per germline, CDR1 MNHEY and CDR2 SMNVEV (reference sequence). CDR3 sequence reads: CASSLTGQGSNQPQHF. The CDR3 DNA reads as TGTGCCAGCAGTTTGACAGGACAGGGTAGCAATCAGCCCCAGCATTTT.

The V gene is TRBV11-2, the J gene TRBJ1-1; 7 bases line up with TRBD1. In germline, CDR1 is SGHAT, CDR2 FQNNGV. The junction had 9 bases not matched to a gene; V was cut back by 0 bases and J by 5 bases. This CDR3 has 16 amino acids. The CDR3 DNA is TGTGCCAGCAGCTTAGAGGGGACAGCTAGAGGGACTGAAGCTTTCTTT. This sequence encodes CASSLEGTARGTEAFF.

The chain couples TRBV9 to TRBJ2-3; 10 bases are a match to TRBD2. This CDR3 comprises 17 residues. J lost 1 base, V lost 3 bases, and 8 bases had no gene match. Germline values: CDR1 SGDLS, CDR2 YYNGEE. CDR3 nucleotides: TGTGCCAGCAGCGGGACTAGCGGAGATACCGGCACAGATACGCAGTATTTT. Residues: CASSGTSGDTGTDTQYF.

The V gene is TRBV10-3, the J gene TRBJ2-5, with 11 bases that match TRBD2. CDR3 size: 18 residues. V was pared by 3 bases and J by 4 bases, with 13 bases of the junction left unmatched. Per the germline V gene, CDR1 is ENHRY and CDR2 is SYGVKD. CDR3 DNA sequence: TGTGCCATCAGTGATCTAGCGGGGGGAACCATCACCAGAGAGACCCAGTACTTC. Translated, it gives CAISDLAGGTITRETQYF.

This chain joins TRBV21-1 and TRBJ1-2; the D call TRBD1 from the table was never checked on the DNA. TRBV21-1 represents a pseudogene. The CDR3 contains 15 residues. The DNA for the CDR3 is TGTGCCAGCAGCAAAGCCAAGACAGGAAGCTATGGCTACACCTTC. As protein: CASSKAKTGSYGYTF.

This chain uses TRBV13 with TRBJ1-6; possibly TRBD1 for D (5 bases). V lost 3 bases to trimming and J lost 5 bases, with 8 bases between them. CDR1 PRHDT and CDR2 FYEKMQ come from the germline V gene (reference sequence). The CDR3 totals 14 residues. DNA for the CDR3: TGTGCCAGCAGCTTCCAGGGTCATAATTCACCCCTCCACTTT. Its translation: CASSFQGHNSPLHF.

The rearrangement uses TRBV7-5 and TRBJ1-2; the table's D call of TRBD1 was not tested on the DNA. TRBV7-5 is a documented pseudogene. The CDR3 totals 14 residues. Here the CDR3 reads CVRSLDRINYGYTF. DNA of the CDR3: TGTGTCAGAAGCTTAGACAGGATTAACTATGGCTACACCTTC.